The rows below give T cell receptor beta chains drawn from one sample of a study of CD8+ T cells in alopecia areata. Libraries were prepared by immunoSEQ multiplex PCR; TCRdb keeps only in-frame clonotypes and omits some of them. Altogether hundreds of thousands of clones are present, approximately 60% being singletons, with the ten largest covering around 0.84%. The sample consisted of CD4+ T cells sorted from blood, taken at week 52, from a patient treated with tofacitinib. The source is a human donor with alopecia areata. The CDR3 runs from the conserved cysteine through the conserved F or W. A D gene is named only where the DNA matches it firmly. Size tells how often a clone was seen (once, few, many) or the class of an expanded clone, and some rows leave it out.

j_call | v_call | d_call | clone_size | cdr3_aa | cdr3_nt
TRBJ1-1 | TRBV19 | - | - | CASSIASGIMNTEAFF | TGTGCCAGTAGTATTGCCTCCGGGATCATGAACACTGAAGCTTTCTTT
TRBJ2-7 | TRBV7-3 | TRBD1 | few | CASSWTGLGEQYF | TGTGCCAGCAGCTGGACAGGGTTGGGCGAGCAGTACTTC
TRBJ1-2 | TRBV7-2 | TRBD1 | few | CASSLDPGQGLGYTF | TGTGCCAGCAGCCTGGACCCGGGACAGGGACTCGGCTACACCTTC
TRBJ1-6 | TRBV7-6 | - | once | CASSPSAGGNSPLHF | TGTGCCAGCAGCCCTAGTGCGGGAGGTAATTCACCCCTCCACTTT
TRBJ2-7 | TRBV30 | - | - | CAWNSDRSYEQYF | TGTGCCTGGAACTCGGACAGATCGTACGAGCAGTACTTC
TRBJ1-2 | TRBV30 | - | - | CAWAAGFYGYTF | TGTGCCTGGGCCGCCGGTTTCTATGGCTACACCTTC
TRBJ1-2 | TRBV4-1 | - | - | CASSQSAGVYGYTF | TGCGCCAGCAGCCAGTCAGCGGGGGTCTATGGCTACACCTTC
TRBJ1-6 | TRBV10-3 | - | - | CAISESGQSNSPLHF | TGTGCCATCAGTGAGTCGGGTCAGTCTAATTCACCCCTCCACTTT
TRBJ2-2 | TRBV30 | - | - | CAWTQSTGELFF | TGTGCCTGGACACAGTCCACCGGGGAGCTGTTTTTT
TRBJ2-7 | TRBV30 | - | - | CAWSVTREQYF | TGTGCCTGGAGTGTAACCAGGGAGCAGTACTTC
TRBJ2-3 | TRBV29-1 | TRBD2 | few | CSVGPGLATDTQYF | TGCAGCGTGGGGCCGGGACTAGCGACAGATACGCAGTATTTT
TRBJ2-2 | TRBV29-1 | TRBD2 | few | CSGQTGRTGELFF | TGCAGCGGGCAAACCGGGAGGACCGGGGAGCTGTTTTTT
TRBJ2-5 | TRBV5-6 | - | - | CASRGVVGDQETQYF | TGTGCCAGCAGGGGAGTGGTTGGCGACCAAGAGACCCAGTACTTC
TRBJ1-6 | TRBV5-6 | - | - | CASSLAHMGINSPLHF | TGTGCCAGCAGCTTGGCCCATATGGGGATTAATTCACCCCTCCACTTT
TRBJ1-2 | TRBV7-2 | - | many | CASSWPREGYGYTF | TGTGCCAGCAGCTGGCCCCGGGAAGGCTATGGCTACACCTTC
TRBJ2-7 | TRBV27 | TRBD1 | - | CASRPGQGLYEQYF | TGTGCCAGCAGGCCGGGACAGGGTCTTTACGAGCAGTACTTC
TRBJ2-2 | TRBV7-9 | - | few | CASNPGELFF | TGTGCCAGCAACCCCGGGGAGCTGTTTTTT
TRBJ2-7 | TRBV4-1 | - | - | CASSQDFWNEQYF | TGCGCCAGCAGCCAAGATTTTTGGAACGAGCAGTACTTC
TRBJ2-5 | TRBV20-1 | - | few | CSAHNRETQYF | TGCAGTGCTCATAACCGAGAGACCCAGTACTTC
TRBJ2-1 | TRBV7-9 | TRBD2 | - | CASSLALSGLAGYIEQFF | TGTGCCAGCAGCTTAGCGCTCAGTGGACTAGCGGGGTATATTGAGCAGTTCTTC
TRBJ1-6 | TRBV27 | - | - | CASSSQNSPLHF | TGTGCCAGCAGTTCACAGAATTCACCCCTCCACTTT
TRBJ1-4 | TRBV30 | - | - | CAGGAATGNEKLFF | TGTGCCGGTGGGGCGGCAACGGGAAATGAAAAACTGTTTTTT
TRBJ2-2 | TRBV5-1 | - | - | CASSPGHGSGELFF | TGCGCCAGCAGCCCTGGTCACGGGTCCGGGGAGCTGTTTTTT
TRBJ2-7 | TRBV5-1 | TRBD1 | - | CASSRASGTGNEQYF | TGCGCCAGCAGCCGAGCCTCCGGGACAGGGAACGAGCAGTACTTC
TRBJ1-5 | TRBV9 | - | - | CASTEDPGSDQPQHF | TGTGCCAGCACCGAGGACCCCGGATCGGATCAGCCCCAGCATTTT
TRBJ2-2 | TRBV15 | - | - | CATSQRGSPGELFF | TGTGCCACCAGCCAGAGGGGAAGTCCCGGGGAGCTGTTTTTT
TRBJ2-3 | TRBV30 | - | - | CAWRRGGTVITDTQYF | TGTGCCTGGAGGCGAGGGGGGACTGTTATCACAGATACGCAGTATTTT
TRBJ1-2 | TRBV20-1 | - | - | CSAFSGDGYTF | TGCAGTGCTTTCTCCGGGGATGGCTACACCTTC
TRBJ1-2 | TRBV1 | - | - | CTSSHPTGTAPYGYTF | TGCACCAGCAGCCATCCGACCGGGACAGCACCTTATGGCTACACCTTC
TRBJ2-5 | TRBV7-2 | - | - | CASTTRGATQYF | TGTGCCAGCACTACGAGGGGGGCGACCCAGTACTTC
TRBJ1-5 | TRBV29-1 | TRBD1 | few | CSVTGANQPQHF | TGCAGCGTAACAGGGGCCAATCAGCCCCAGCATTTT